These T cell receptor beta chains were read from a single sample in a study of CD8 T cells in ankylosing spondylitis. MiXCR was run by TCRdb on the 5' RACE reads, yielding one entry per CDR3 protein. The sample has under 250,000 distinct CDR3 sequences, under 12% seen once; the top ten hold around 2.6%. Material: blood, either unsorted or a sorted T cell fraction (not recorded which). The receptors were gathered from a male donor with ankylosing spondylitis or in good health (not recorded which). CDR3s include the opening cysteine and the closing phenylalanine or tryptophan. A D gene is named only where the DNA matches it firmly. The listing skips clone size in some rows; elsewhere it reads once, few, many or a size class.

D: .; V: TRBV12-3/TRBV12-4; J: TRBJ1-2; size: many; DNA: TGTGCCAGCAGGAGGACTGGAAACTATGGCTACACCTTC; CDR3: CASRRTGNYGYTF
D: TRBD2; V: TRBV20-1; J: TRBJ2-7; size: many; DNA: TGCAGTGCTAGAGTGGGGGGGGTCGCCAAGTACGAGCAGTACTTC; CDR3: CSARVGGVAKYEQYF
D: .; V: TRBV6-1; J: TRBJ1-2; size: many; DNA: TGTGCCAGCAGTGGAGGCGGAATTTATGGCTACACCTTC; CDR3: CASSGGGIYGYTF
D: .; V: TRBV10-1; J: TRBJ1-2; size: many; DNA: TGCGCCAGCAGTCCTGACAGTTATGGCTACACCTTC; CDR3: CASSPDSYGYTF
D: .; V: TRBV7-2; J: TRBJ2-5; size: many; DNA: TGTGCCAGCAGCCAAGGGACGCCCCAGTACTTC; CDR3: CASSQGTPQYF
D: .; V: TRBV4-1; J: TRBJ2-5; size: many; DNA: TGCGCCAGCAGCCTCAACGTAAATCAAGAGACCCAGTACTTC; CDR3: CASSLNVNQETQYF
D: .; V: TRBV10-3; J: TRBJ1-4; size: many; DNA: TGTGCCTCCGGGTCCGGGATGGCTAATGAAAAACTGTTTTTT; CDR3: CASGSGMANEKLFF
D: TRBD2; V: TRBV6-1; J: TRBJ2-2; size: many; DNA: TGTGCCAGCAGTGGCCTAAGCGGGAGGGCCGGGGAGCTGTTTTTT; CDR3: CASSGLSGRAGELFF
D: TRBD1; V: TRBV29-1; J: TRBJ1-6; size: .; DNA: TGCAGCGCCCACTTCGGGGGACAGGGGAATTCACCCCTCCACTTT; CDR3: CSAHFGGQGNSPLHF
D: .; V: TRBV5-1; J: TRBJ2-2; size: many; DNA: TGCGCCAGCCGCTCACAGCTAGCGAACACCGGGGAGCTGTTTTTT; CDR3: CASRSQLANTGELFF
D: .; V: TRBV20-1; J: TRBJ2-3; size: many; DNA: TGCAGTGCTACGCCGTTGGCAGGGGCTCTCACAGATACGCAGTATTTT; CDR3: CSATPLAGALTDTQYF
D: .; V: TRBV7-6; J: TRBJ1-1; size: many; DNA: TGTGCCAGCAGCGCCCACGGGGACATGAACACTGAAGCTTTCTTT; CDR3: CASSAHGDMNTEAFF
D: TRBD1; V: TRBV27; J: TRBJ2-7; size: few; DNA: TGTGCCAGCAGTCCTGGGACAGCGGTCGAGCAGTACTTC; CDR3: CASSPGTAVEQYF
D: TRBD1; V: TRBV27; J: TRBJ2-3; size: many; DNA: TGTGCCAGCAGTCGCGGGACAGGGGGCACAGATACGCAGTATTTT; CDR3: CASSRGTGGTDTQYF
D: .; V: TRBV10-3; J: TRBJ1-2; size: many; DNA: TGTGCCATCACGAGCCAGGGCAGGGGCAACTATGGCTACACCTTC; CDR3: CAITSQGRGNYGYTF
D: .; V: TRBV7-9; J: TRBJ1-3; size: many; DNA: TGTGCCAGCAGCTTATTCTCGGGATTTCTCTCTGGAAACACCATATATTTT; CDR3: CASSLFSGFLSGNTIYF
D: .; V: TRBV5-1; J: TRBJ2-3; size: many; DNA: TGCGCCAGCAGCTTGGCCCTTAGGGTGACAGATACGCAGTATTTT; CDR3: CASSLALRVTDTQYF
D: .; V: TRBV2; J: TRBJ2-1; size: few; DNA: TGTGCCAGCGTGGCGGACCGGAACTACAATGAGCAGTTCTTC; CDR3: CASVADRNYNEQFF
D: TRBD1; V: TRBV6-1; J: TRBJ1-1; size: many; DNA: TGTGCCAGCACGGACAGGGGGCGGACTGAAGCTTTCTTT; CDR3: CASTDRGRTEAFF
D: TRBD2; V: TRBV3-1; J: TRBJ2-7; size: many; DNA: TGTGCCAGCAGCCAAGGGGCGGGGGGCGGCGAGCAGTACTTC; CDR3: CASSQGAGGGEQYF
D: .; V: TRBV27; J: TRBJ2-1; size: many; DNA: TGTGCCAGCAGACCTCCATCAGGTTACAATGAGCAGTTCTTC; CDR3: CASRPPSGYNEQFF
D: .; V: TRBV5-1; J: TRBJ2-3; size: many; DNA: TGCGCCAGCAGCTTACGGGGCACAGATACGCAGTATTTT; CDR3: CASSLRGTDTQYF
D: .; V: TRBV20-1; J: TRBJ2-3; size: .; DNA: TGCAGTGCTAGAGACCCTGACCGGGCGGGGACAGATACGCAGTATTTT; CDR3: CSARDPDRAGTDTQYF
D: TRBD1; V: TRBV20-1; J: TRBJ2-7; size: few; DNA: TGCAGTGCCCAGGGACAGGGGAGCGGCGAGCAGTACTTC; CDR3: CSAQGQGSGEQYF
D: TRBD1; V: TRBV7-9; J: TRBJ1-6; size: .; DNA: TGTGCCAGCAGCTCCCTGGACAGGGCGGATTCACCCCTCCACTTT; CDR3: CASSSLDRADSPLHF
D: .; V: TRBV5-1; J: TRBJ1-5; size: many; DNA: TGCGCCAGCAGCTTGGAACACCCCAATCAGCCCCAGCATTTT; CDR3: CASSLEHPNQPQHF
D: .; V: TRBV20-1; J: TRBJ2-7; size: many; DNA: TGCAGTGCCCAGACGCCGGCTAAGGTGGCCGAGCAGTACTTC; CDR3: CSAQTPAKVAEQYF
D: .; V: TRBV5-6; J: TRBJ2-1; size: many; DNA: TGTGCCAGCAGCTTTACACAGGACTCCTACAATGAGCAGTTCTTC; CDR3: CASSFTQDSYNEQFF
D: TRBD2; V: TRBV11-2; J: TRBJ2-3; size: many; DNA: TGTGCCAGCAGCTTAGAGAGCCTAGCGGGAGCGGGAGATACGCAGTATTTT; CDR3: CASSLESLAGAGDTQYF
D: .; V: TRBV5-1; J: TRBJ2-1; size: many; DNA: TGCGCCAGCAGATTATCGGGACAAAGCTCCTACAATGAGCAGTTCTTC; CDR3: CASRLSGQSSYNEQFF
D: TRBD1; V: TRBV20-1; J: TRBJ1-4; size: few; DNA: TGCAGTGCCCAGGGGACAGGGGGCTTGGAAAAACTGTTTTTT; CDR3: CSAQGTGGLEKLFF